This T cell receptor (beta chain) was obtained from a study of blood T cell repertoires in COVID-19. Overall study: T cells, B-cell-depleted T cells, or PBMCs provided the cDNA or gDNA that served as material.

The method was immunoSEQ multiplex PCR; TCRdb's version includes in-frame clones alone and lacks a portion of them. The repertoire holds 250,000 to 300,000 clones, roughly 83% seen once, with under 5.5% in the top ten. This CDR3 has 18 amino acids. The germline gives CDR1 SEHNR, CDR2 FQNEAQ (reference sequence). V dropped 5 bases and J dropped 6; count of bases not matched to a gene: 21. The sequenced sample was peripheral blood. The V and J genes are TRBV7-9 and TRBJ2-7; 8 nucleotides line up with TRBD1. The clonotype originates from a man between 60 and 70 years old who had recovered from COVID-19. The CDR3: CASSHARELDRVLGEQYF. CDR3 DNA: TGTGCCAGCAGCCATGCCAGGGAGTTGGACAGGGTTTTGGGCGAGCAGTACTTC.